The 3 T cell receptor beta chains listed next were all sequenced from one sample in a study of blood T cell repertoires in COVID-19. This table comes from immunoSEQ multiplex PCR, and its TCRdb copy is limited to in-frame clones, with some not included. Of roughly 260,000 clones in the sample, 82% were seen once. Sequencing used peripheral blood. Receptors originate from a woman older than 75 with active or convalescent COVID-19.

This chain uses TRBV5-1 with TRBJ1-3; D is perhaps TRBD1 (5 bases). Trimming pared 1 base from V and 0 bases from J, leaving 26 bases between. The length of the CDR3 is 21 residues. Germline CDR1 is SGHRS and CDR2 is YFSETQ. The CDR3 DNA follows: TGCGCCAGCAGCTTGTTCGGGGGTGTTTCGTCGACTCCGCACTCTGGAAACACCATATATTTT. Its translation: CASSLFGGVSSTPHSGNTIYF.

This chain links TRBV10-2 with TRBJ1-2; 8 nucleotides align to TRBD1. Germline V gene sequence: CDR1 WSHSY, CDR2 SAAADI. The CDR3 totals 15 residues. Unmatched junction bases numbered 6, after V lost 5 bases and J lost 1 base. For the CDR3, the DNA is TGCGCCAGCAGTCCGACAGGGGAAAGTAACTATGGCTACACCTTC. Protein product: CASSPTGESNYGYTF.

The CDR3 sequence: CASSPRTSGSTARADTQYF. CDR3 in DNA: TGTGCCAGCAGCCCGCGGACTAGCGGGAGTACGGCTAGGGCAGATACGCAGTATTTT. The rearrangement links TRBV7-9 to TRBJ2-3; 13 bases match TRBD2. Germline loops: CDR1 SEHNR, CDR2 FQNEAQ (reference sequence). V dropped 5 bases and J dropped 4; count of bases not matched to a gene: 15. The CDR3 has 19 amino acids. Combining the CDR3 with reference TRBV7-9 and TRBJ2-3 gives the whole variable domain DTGVSQNPRHKITKRGQNVTFRCDPISEHNRLYWYRQTLGQGPEFLTYFQNEAQLEKSRLLSDRFSAERPKGSFSTLEIQRTEQGDSAMYLCASSPRTSGSTARADTQYFGPGTRLTVL.